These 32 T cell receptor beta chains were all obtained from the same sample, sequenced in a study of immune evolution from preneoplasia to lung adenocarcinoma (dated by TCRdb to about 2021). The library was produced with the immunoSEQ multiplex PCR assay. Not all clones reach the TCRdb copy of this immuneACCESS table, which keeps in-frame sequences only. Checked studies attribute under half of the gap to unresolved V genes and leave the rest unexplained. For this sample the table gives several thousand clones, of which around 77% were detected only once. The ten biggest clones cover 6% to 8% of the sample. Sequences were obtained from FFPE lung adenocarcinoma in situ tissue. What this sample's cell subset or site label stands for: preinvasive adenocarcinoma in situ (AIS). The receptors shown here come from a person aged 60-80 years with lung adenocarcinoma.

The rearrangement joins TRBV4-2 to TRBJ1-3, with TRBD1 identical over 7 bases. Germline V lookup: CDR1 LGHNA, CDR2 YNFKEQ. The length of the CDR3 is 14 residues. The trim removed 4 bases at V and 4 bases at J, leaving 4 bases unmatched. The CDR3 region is CASSPTGEGNTIYF. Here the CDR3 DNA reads TGTGCCAGCAGCCCTACAGGGGAAGGAAACACCATATATTTT.

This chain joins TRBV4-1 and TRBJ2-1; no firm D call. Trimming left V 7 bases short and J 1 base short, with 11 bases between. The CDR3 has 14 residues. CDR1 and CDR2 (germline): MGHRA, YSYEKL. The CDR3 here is CASTLRVSYNEQFF. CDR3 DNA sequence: TGCGCCAGCACCCTACGGGTTTCCTACAATGAGCAGTTCTTC.

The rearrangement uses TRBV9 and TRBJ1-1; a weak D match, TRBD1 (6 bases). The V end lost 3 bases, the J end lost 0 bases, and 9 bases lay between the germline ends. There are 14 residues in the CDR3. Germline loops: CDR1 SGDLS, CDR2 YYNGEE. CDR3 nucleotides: TGTGCCAGCAGCGGGGGACAACTGAACACTGAAGCTTTCTTT. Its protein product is CASSGGQLNTEAFF.

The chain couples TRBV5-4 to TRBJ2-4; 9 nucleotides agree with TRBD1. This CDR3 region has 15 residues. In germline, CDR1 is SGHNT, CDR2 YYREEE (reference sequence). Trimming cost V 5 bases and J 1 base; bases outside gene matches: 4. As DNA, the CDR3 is TGTGCCAGCAGTAGGACAGGGGAGGCCAAAAACATTCAGTACTTC. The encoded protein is CASSRTGEAKNIQYF.

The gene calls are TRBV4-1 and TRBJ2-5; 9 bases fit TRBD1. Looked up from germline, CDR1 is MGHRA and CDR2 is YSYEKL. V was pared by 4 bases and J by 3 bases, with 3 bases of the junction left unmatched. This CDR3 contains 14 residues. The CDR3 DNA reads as TGCGCCAGCAGCCTAAGGACAGGGGAAGAGACCCAGTACTTC. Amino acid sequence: CASSLRTGEETQYF.

The CDR3 DNA is TGTGCCAGCAGTTCTAACCCCGGAAACACCATATATTTT. It encodes CASSSNPGNTIYF. The chain combines TRBV28 with TRBJ1-3; D unclear. Germline loops: CDR1 MDHEN, CDR2 SYDVKM. The CDR3 is 13 residues long. The V end lost 4 bases, the J end lost 4 bases, and 8 bases lay between the germline ends.

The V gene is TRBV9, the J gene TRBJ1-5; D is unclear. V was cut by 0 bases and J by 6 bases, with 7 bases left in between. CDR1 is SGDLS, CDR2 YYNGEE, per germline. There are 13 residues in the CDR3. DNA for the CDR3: TGTGCCAGCAGCGTAGGCTCGGGTCAGCCCCAGCATTTT. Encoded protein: CASSVGSGQPQHF.

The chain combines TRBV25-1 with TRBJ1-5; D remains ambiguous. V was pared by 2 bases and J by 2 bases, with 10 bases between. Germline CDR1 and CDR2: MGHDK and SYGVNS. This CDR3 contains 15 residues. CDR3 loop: CASSEGKTGNQPQHF. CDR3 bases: TGTGCCAGCAGTGAAGGTAAAACTGGCAATCAGCCCCAGCATTTT.

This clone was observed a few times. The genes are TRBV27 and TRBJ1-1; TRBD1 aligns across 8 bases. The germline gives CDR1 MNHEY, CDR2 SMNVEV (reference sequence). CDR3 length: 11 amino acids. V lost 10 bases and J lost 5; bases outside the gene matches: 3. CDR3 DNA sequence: TGTGCCATCCGACAGGGGACTGAAGCTTTCTTT. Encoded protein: CAIRQGTEAFF.

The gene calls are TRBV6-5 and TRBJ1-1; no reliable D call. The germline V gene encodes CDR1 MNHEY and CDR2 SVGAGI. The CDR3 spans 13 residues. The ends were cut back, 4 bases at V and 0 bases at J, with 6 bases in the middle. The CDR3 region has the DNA TGTGCCAGCAGTTTGACGGTGAACACTGAAGCTTTCTTT. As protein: CASSLTVNTEAFF.

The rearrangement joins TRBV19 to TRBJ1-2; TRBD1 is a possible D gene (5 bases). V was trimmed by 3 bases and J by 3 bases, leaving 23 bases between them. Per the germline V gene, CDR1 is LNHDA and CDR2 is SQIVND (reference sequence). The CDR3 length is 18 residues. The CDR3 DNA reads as TGTGCCAGTAGTATGTCCCAGTTCCGCGGGGCGCGGGACTATGGCTACACCTTC. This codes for CASSMSQFRGARDYGYTF.

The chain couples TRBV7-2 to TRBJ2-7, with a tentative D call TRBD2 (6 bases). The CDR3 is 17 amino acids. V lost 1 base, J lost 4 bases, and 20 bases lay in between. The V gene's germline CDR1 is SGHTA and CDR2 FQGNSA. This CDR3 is CASSLESGGALMYEQYF. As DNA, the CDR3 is TGTGCCAGCAGCTTAGAATCCGGAGGGGCTCTTATGTACGAGCAGTACTTC.

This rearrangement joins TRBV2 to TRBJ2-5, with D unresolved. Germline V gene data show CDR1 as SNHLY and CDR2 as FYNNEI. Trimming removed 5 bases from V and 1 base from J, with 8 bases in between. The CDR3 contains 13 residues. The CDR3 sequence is CASSLQSQETQYF. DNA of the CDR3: TGTGCCAGCAGTCTACAGTCCCAAGAGACCCAGTACTTC.

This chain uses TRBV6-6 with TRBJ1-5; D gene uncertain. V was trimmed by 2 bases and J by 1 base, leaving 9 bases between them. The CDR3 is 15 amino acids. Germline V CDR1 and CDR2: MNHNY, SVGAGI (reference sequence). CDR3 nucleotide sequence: TGTGCCAGCAGTTACGTCCAGGCAAGCAATCAGCCCCAGCATTTT. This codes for CASSYVQASNQPQHF.

DNA for the CDR3: TGTGCCAGCAGCGACCAGGGGGATACGCAGTATTTT. This sequence encodes CASSDQGDTQYF. The chain combines TRBV9 with TRBJ2-3, with D tentatively TRBD1 (6 bases). The CDR3 consists of 12 residues. The V and J ends lost 3 bases and 6 bases respectively, with 8 bases between them. Germline values: CDR1 SGDLS, CDR2 YYNGEE.

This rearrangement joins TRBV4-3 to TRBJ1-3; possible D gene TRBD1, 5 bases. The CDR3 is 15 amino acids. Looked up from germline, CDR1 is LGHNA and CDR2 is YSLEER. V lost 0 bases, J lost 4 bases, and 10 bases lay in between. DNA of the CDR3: TGCGCCAGCAGCCAAGAGACGTACAGGGGAAACACCATATATTTT. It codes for CASSQETYRGNTIYF.

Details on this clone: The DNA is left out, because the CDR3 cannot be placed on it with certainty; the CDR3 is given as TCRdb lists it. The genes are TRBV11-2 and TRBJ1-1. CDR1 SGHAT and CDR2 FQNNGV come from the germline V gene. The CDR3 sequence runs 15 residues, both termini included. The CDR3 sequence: CASSLAFFGNTEAFF.

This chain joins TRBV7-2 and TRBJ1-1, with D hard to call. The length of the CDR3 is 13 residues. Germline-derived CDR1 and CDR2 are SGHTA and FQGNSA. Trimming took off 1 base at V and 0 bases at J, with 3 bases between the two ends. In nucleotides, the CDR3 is TGTGCCAGCAGCTTAGGTATGAACACTGAAGCTTTCTTT. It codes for CASSLGMNTEAFF.

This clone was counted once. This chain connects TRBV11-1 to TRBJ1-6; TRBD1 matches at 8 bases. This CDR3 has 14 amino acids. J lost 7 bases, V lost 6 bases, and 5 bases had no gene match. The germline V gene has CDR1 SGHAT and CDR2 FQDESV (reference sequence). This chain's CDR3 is CASRDTGGNSPLHF. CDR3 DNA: TGTGCCAGCAGGGATACAGGGGGGAATTCACCCCTCCACTTT.

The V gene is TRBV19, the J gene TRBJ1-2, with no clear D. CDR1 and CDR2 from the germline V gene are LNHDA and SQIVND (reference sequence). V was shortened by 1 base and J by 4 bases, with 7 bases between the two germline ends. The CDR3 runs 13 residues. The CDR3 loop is CASSIGQIYGYTF. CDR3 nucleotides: TGTGCCAGTAGTATAGGGCAGATCTATGGCTACACCTTC. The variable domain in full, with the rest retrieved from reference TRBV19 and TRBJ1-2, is DGGITQSPKYLFRKEGQNVTLSCEQNLNHDAMYWYRQDPGQGLRLIYYSQIVNDFQKGDIAEGYSVSREKKESFPLTVTSAQKNPTAFYLCASSIGQIYGYTFGSGTRLTVV.

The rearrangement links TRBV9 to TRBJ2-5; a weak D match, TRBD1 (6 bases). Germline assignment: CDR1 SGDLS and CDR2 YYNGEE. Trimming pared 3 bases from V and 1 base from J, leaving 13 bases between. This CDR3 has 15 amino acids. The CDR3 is CASSEGGVRQETQYF. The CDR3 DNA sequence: TGTGCCAGCAGCGAAGGGGGAGTCCGCCAAGAGACCCAGTACTTC.

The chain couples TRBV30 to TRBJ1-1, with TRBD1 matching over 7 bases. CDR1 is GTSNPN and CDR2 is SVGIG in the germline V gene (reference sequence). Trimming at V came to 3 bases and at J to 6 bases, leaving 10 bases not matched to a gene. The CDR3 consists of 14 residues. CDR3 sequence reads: CAWRELTGIPEAFF. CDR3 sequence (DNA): TGTGCCTGGAGGGAACTGACAGGGATCCCTGAAGCTTTCTTT.

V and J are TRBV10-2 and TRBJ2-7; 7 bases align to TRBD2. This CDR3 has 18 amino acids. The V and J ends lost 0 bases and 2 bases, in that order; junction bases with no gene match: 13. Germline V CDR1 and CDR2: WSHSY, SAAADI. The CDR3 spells CASSESNFFGSGTYEQYF. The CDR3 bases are TGCGCCAGCAGTGAGTCGAATTTCTTTGGCAGCGGGACCTACGAGCAGTACTTC.

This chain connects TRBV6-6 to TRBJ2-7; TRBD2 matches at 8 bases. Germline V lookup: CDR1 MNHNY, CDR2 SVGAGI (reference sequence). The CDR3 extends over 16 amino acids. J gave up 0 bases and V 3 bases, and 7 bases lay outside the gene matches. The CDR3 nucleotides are TGTGCCAGCAGTTATCTACGGCGGGGGGTCTCCTACGAGCAGTACTTC. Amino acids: CASSYLRRGVSYEQYF.

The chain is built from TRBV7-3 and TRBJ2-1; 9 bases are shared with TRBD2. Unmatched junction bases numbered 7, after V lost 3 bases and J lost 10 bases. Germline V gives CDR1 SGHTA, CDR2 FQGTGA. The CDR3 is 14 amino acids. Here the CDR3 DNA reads TGTGCCAGCAGCTTGGGCGGGGGGGCCAGGGAGCAGTTCTTC. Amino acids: CASSLGGGAREQFF. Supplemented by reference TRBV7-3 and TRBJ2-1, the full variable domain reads GAGVSQTPSNKVTEKGKYVELRCDPISGHTALYWYRQSLGQGPEFLIYFQGTGAADDSGLPNDRFFAVRPEGSVSTLKIQRTERGDSAVYLCASSLGGGAREQFFGPGTRLTVL.

CDR3 loop: CASSQDSNRGDGYTF. The DNA of the CDR3 is TGTGCCAGCAGCCAAGATAGTAACAGGGGGGACGGCTACACCTTC. The chain links TRBV4-2 to TRBJ1-2; TRBD1 agrees at 8 bases. V shed 0 bases, J shed 8 bases, and the junction held 8 bases outside the gene matches. The CDR3 totals 15 residues. Germline loops: CDR1 LGHNA, CDR2 YNFKEQ.

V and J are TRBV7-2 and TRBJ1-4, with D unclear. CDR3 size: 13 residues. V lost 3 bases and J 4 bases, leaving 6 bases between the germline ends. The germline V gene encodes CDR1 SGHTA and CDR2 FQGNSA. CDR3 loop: CASSFESNEKLFF. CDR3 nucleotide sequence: TGTGCCAGCAGCTTTGAGAGTAATGAAAAACTGTTTTTT.

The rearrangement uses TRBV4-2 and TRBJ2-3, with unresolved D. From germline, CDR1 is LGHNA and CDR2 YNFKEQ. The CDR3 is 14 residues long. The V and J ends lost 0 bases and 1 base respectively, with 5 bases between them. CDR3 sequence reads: CASSQESGTDTQYF. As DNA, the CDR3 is TGTGCCAGCAGCCAAGAGTCCGGCACAGATACGCAGTATTTT.

The CDR3 is CASSSTDGRSYEQYF. CDR3 bases: TGTGCCAGCAGCTCGACGGACGGGCGATCCTACGAGCAGTACTTC. The chain uses TRBV7-2 and TRBJ2-7; no clear D. There are 15 residues in the CDR3. Germline loops: CDR1 SGHTA, CDR2 FQGNSA. With 4 bases removed from V and 1 base from J, the gap between germline ends came to 14 bases.

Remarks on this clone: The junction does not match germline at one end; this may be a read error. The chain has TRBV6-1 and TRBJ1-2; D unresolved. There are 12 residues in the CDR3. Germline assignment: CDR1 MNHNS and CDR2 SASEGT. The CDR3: CASSEGNYGYTF. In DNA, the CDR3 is TGTGCCAGCAGCGAAGGTAACTATGGCTACACCTTC.

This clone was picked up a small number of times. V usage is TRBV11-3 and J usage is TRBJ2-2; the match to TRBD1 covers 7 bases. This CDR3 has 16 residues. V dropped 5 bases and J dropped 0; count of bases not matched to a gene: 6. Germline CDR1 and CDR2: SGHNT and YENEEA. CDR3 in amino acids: CASSNPDRANTGELFF. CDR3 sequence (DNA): TGTGCCAGCAGCAATCCCGACAGGGCGAACACCGGGGAGCTGTTTTTT.

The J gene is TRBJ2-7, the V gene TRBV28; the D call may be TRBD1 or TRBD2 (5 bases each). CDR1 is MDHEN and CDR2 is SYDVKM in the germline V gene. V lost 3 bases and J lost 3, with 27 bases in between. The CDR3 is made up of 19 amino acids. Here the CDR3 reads CASSFTGLGGTGGFYEQYF. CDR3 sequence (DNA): TGTGCCAGCAGTTTCACCGGGCTTGGTGGGACGGGTGGGTTCTACGAGCAGTACTTC. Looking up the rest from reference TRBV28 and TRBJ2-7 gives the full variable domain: DVKVTQSSRYLVKRTGEKVFLECVQDMDHENMFWYRQDPGLGLRLIYFSYDVKMKEKGDIPEGYSVSREKKERFSLILESASTNQTSMYLCASSFTGLGGTGGFYEQYFGPGTRLTVT.